This T cell receptor (beta chain) was sequenced during a study of T cell responses to AZD1222 COVID-19 vaccine (dated by TCRdb to the early 2020s). In the study overall: AZD1222 recipients whose second dose came at about 4 weeks and those whose second dose came at about 12 weeks were combined into one group, since spike-specific TCR depth and breadth did not differ between the two schedules. TCR sequencing was performed for roughly 250 trial participants, of whom roughly 200 were given two doses of AZD1222 and about 25 were given two doses of MenACWY control vaccine. Trial participants were enrolled by age into 18-55, 56-69 and 70-plus year subgroups, with roughly 150, 30 and 60 TCR-sequenced participants respectively. The paper's findings and limits, for the study overall: Only 5 to 7 AZD1222 recipients were SARS-CoV-2 seropositive at baseline, limiting conclusions about previously exposed vaccinees. Most participants were white British and females outnumbered males, and the authors suggested that clonal diversity may have been underestimated. Because no samples from the day 14 peak response were available, repertoires could be characterized only after the peak T cell response. After two AZD1222 doses, spike-specific TCR breadth and depth were significantly higher than at day 0 and than in MenACWY recipients. Epitopes outside the regions mutated in the B.1.351 and B.1.1.7 variants were reportedly recognized by nearly half of the unique spike-specific TCRs. Vaccine-associated CD4 TCRs spanned the whole spike protein, with dominant responses in regions 160-218 and 743-854. The 56-69-year group was small, and its depth increase did not reach significance, likely because of low power.

The CDR3 holds 14 amino acids from the cysteine to the phenylalanine. This entry keeps only the CDR3 DNA: 42 bases, framed from base 1. Via the germline V gene, CDR1 is SGHRS and CDR2 YFSETQ. The trim is 4 bases for V and 4 bases for J, with a gap of 11 bases between the germline ends. The time point label on this specimen signifies: baseline before first vaccination. Samples from vaccinated people were obtained from the UK trials COV001 and COV002, which included a single-blind randomized controlled phase 2/3 trial of AZD1222 (ChAdOx1 nCoV-19) in healthy adults. For TCRbeta chain sequencing, PBMC samples were collected from trial participants at day 0 and at day 28 after the second dose. Concerning this clone: There is no known antigen for this receptor. No quality values exist for individual bases; no much larger clone is one base distant.

The CDR3 regions of human TCRbeta chains were subjected to immunosequencing. The source study handled its data this way. Repertoire TCRs were matched against a reference library of SARS-CoV-2-specific TCRs generated with the MIRA antigen-specificity platform. Breadth was defined as the fraction of unique TCRs that were SARS-CoV-2-associated, and depth was defined as the fraction of total T cells that were SARS-CoV-2-associated. Using the MIRA data, each spike-specific TCR was assigned both to the spike region to which the TCR was reactive and to a CD4 or CD8 class. Log10-transformed breadth and depth values were compared by one-way ANOVA with Sidak's multiple comparisons tests. This is the immuneACCESS table as TCRdb keeps it, with only in-frame sequences that have V and J called. A part of the clones is gone; compared with another copy, unresolved V genes explain less than half, and the rest is unexplained. V, J and clone size are those of that table, while D and trimming were read from the DNA. The sample table lists 130,000 or so clones, 85% to 90% of them with a count of one. Around 30% of the sample comes from the top ten.

In this chain, TRBV5-1 is recombined with TRBJ2-2, with the D gene uncertain. The starting material was peripheral blood, obtained on day 0 of AZD1222 vaccination. The receptor was isolated from an adult in good health. Here is the DNA: TGCGCCAGCAGCGGTTCAAGACTCACCGGGGAGCTGTTTTTT. Translated, this gives CASSGSRLTGELFF.